These T cell receptor beta chains were read from a single sample in a study of CD8 T cells in Susac syndrome. TCRdb independently ran MiXCR on the immunoSEQ multiplex PCR reads; one entry per CDR3 protein. The table has a few hundred thousand distinct CDR3 sequences, roughly 90% seen once. Sequencing used CD8+ T cells from PBMCs. All receptors derive from a human donor with multiple sclerosis. The CDR3 runs from the conserved cysteine through the conserved F or W.

J gene | V gene | CDR3 protein
TRBJ2-2 | TRBV19 | CASSIGAGTGELFF
TRBJ2-1 | TRBV19 | CASSDRQDSYNEQLF
TRBJ1-2 | TRBV5-6 | CASSLASDIPIGYTF
TRBJ1-1 | TRBV29-1 | CSVEGGEGVNTEAFF
TRBJ2-7 | TRBV6-2/TRBV6-3 | CASSYGAPSYEQYF
TRBJ1-2 | TRBV5-4 | CASSLFHLSEMGYTF
TRBJ2-7 | TRBV4-2 | CASSQTGEYVPSYEQYF
TRBJ2-3 | TRBV5-1 | CASSSQQGSTDTQYF
TRBJ2-2 | TRBV6-5 | CASSPGHPGELFF
TRBJ1-1 | TRBV5-6 | CASRRTENTEAFF
TRBJ1-1 | TRBV7-9 | CASSLGSQSEAFF
TRBJ2-3 | TRBV5-6 | CASSPLPAGPIFDTQYF
TRBJ2-1 | TRBV7-9 | CASSAAMAGGISYNEQFF
TRBJ2-7 | TRBV2 | CASMKGGGRYEQYF
TRBJ1-1 | TRBV6-2/TRBV6-3 | CASSYPTYLDRELTLDEAFF
TRBJ2-7 | TRBV6-1 | CASSEDRNRVYEQYF
TRBJ2-3 | TRBV7-3 | CASSSLKGLLDPDTQYF
TRBJ1-1 | TRBV4-1 | CASSPQGPEFEAFF
TRBJ2-1 | TRBV24-1 | CATSSTSGHNEQFF
TRBJ2-3 | TRBV15 | CATSSTSTDTQYF
TRBJ1-1 | TRBV12-5 | CASVIEGSTEAFF
TRBJ2-2 | TRBV29-1 | CRILRDSKDWANTGELFF
TRBJ1-3 | TRBV10-3 | CAISEENSGNTIYF
TRBJ1-1 | TRBV3-1 | CASSQAGGVILAEAFF
TRBJ2-3 | TRBV5-4 | CAEGFTDTQYF
TRBJ2-1 | TRBV29-1 | CSVEEREGRYNEQFF
TRBJ2-1 | TRBV3-1 | CASSQIRTSGNNGQFF
TRBJ2-7 | TRBV30 | CAWSAGPSGEQYF